Presented here are 10 T cell receptor beta chains from one specimen sequenced in a study of T cells in localized non-small cell lung cancer. Repertoires were generated with immunoSEQ multiplex PCR, while TCRdb's copy carries only in-frame clones and drops some. This sample has thousands of clones; roughly 27% occur once, and the top ten carry around a fifth. The specimen was lung tumor tissue, collected before any cancer treatment. The receptor source for this set is a male donor aged 60 or over with stage II squamous cell lung carcinoma.

Within the sample, this clone is medium-sized (0.01 to 0.1%). This sequence joins TRBV9 and TRBJ1-6; D remains unclear. Germline V CDR1 and CDR2: SGDLS, YYNGEE. V was clipped by 0 bases and J by 0 bases, with 7 bases between them. This CDR3 comprises 16 residues. CDR3 nucleotides: TGTGCCAGCAGCGTAGGTGAGGGCTCCTATAATTCACCCCTCCACTTT. Translated, it gives CASSVGEGSYNSPLHF. Full variable domain (remainder filled in from reference TRBV9 and TRBJ1-6): DSGVTQTPKHLITATGQRVTLRCSPRSGDLSVYWYQQSLDQGLQFLIQYYNGEERAKGNILERFSAQQFPDLHSELNLSSLELGDSALYFCASSVGEGSYNSPLHFGNGTRLTVT.

This clone showed up just a few times. The gene calls are TRBV11-3 and TRBJ2-1, with D possibly matching TRBD2 (6 bases). V lost 6 bases, J lost 4 bases, and 16 bases lay in between. CDR3 size: 15 residues. Germline V gene lookup returns CDR1 SGHNT and CDR2 YENEEA. The CDR3: CASSYSGGGYNEQFF. The DNA for the CDR3 is TGTGCCAGCAGTTATAGCGGAGGCGGTTACAATGAGCAGTTCTTC.

This clone is hyperexpanded (1% or more) in the sample. The chain recombines TRBV4-1 with TRBJ2-7; D is unclear. V lost 1 base to trimming and J lost 1 base, with 20 bases between them. Germline V gene data show CDR1 as MGHRA and CDR2 as YSYEKL. CDR3 length: 18 residues. Written as DNA, the CDR3 is TGCGCCAGCAGCCAAGTAGCTGGAACACCCGATCAATCCTACGAGCAGTACTTC. Protein: CASSQVAGTPDQSYEQYF.

This clone was seen only a few times. The V and J genes are TRBV9 and TRBJ2-7; a weak D match, TRBD2 (6 bases). Trimming removed 4 bases at V and 5 bases at J, with 19 bases between. CDR1 SGDLS and CDR2 YYNGEE come from the germline V gene. The CDR3 extends over 15 amino acids. The CDR3 DNA follows: TGTGCCAGCAGCACCAGTGGGACTGGAGGCAACGAGCAGTACTTC. Amino acids: CASSTSGTGGNEQYF.

This clone was detected only a few times. The rearrangement uses TRBV6-8 and TRBJ1-1; TRBD1 is a possible D gene (6 bases). Germline loops: CDR1 MNHGY, CDR2 SAAAGT. The CDR3 is made up of 14 amino acids. V lost 4 bases to trimming and J lost 6 bases, with 15 bases between them. The CDR3 sequence: CASSFRGGDAEAFF. The CDR3 coding sequence is TGTGCCAGCAGTTTCAGAGGGGGGGACGCTGAAGCTTTCTTT.

There are a few counts of this clone. The gene calls are TRBV11-3 and TRBJ2-5, with 8 bases aligning to TRBD1. Germline values: CDR1 SGHNT, CDR2 YENEEA. The trim removed 5 bases at V and 2 bases at J, leaving 7 bases unmatched. There are 15 residues in the CDR3. CDR3 in amino acids: CASSQWTGTQETQYF. In nucleotides, the CDR3 is TGTGCCAGCAGCCAATGGACAGGGACACAAGAGACCCAGTACTTC.

This clone was seen a few times. This chain links TRBV6-8 with TRBJ1-6, with 11 bases identical to TRBD1. J was trimmed by 12 bases and V by 4 bases; bases with no gene match: 5. This CDR3 is built from 14 residues. CDR1 and CDR2 from the germline V gene are MNHGY and SAAAGT. The CDR3 DNA follows: TGTGCCAGCAGTTCCGGGACAGGGGGTGTACCCCTCCACTTT. It codes for CASSSGTGGVPLHF.

The rearrangement links TRBV29-1 to TRBJ2-5; D unresolved. Germline V gives CDR1 SQVTM, CDR2 ANQGSEA. V gave up 7 bases and J gave up 1 base, with 13 bases separating them. CDR3 length: 13 residues. The CDR3 loop reads CSALARFQETQYF. The CDR3 DNA reads as TGCAGCGCCTTGGCGCGATTCCAAGAGACCCAGTACTTC. Based on the CDR3 plus reference TRBV29-1 and TRBJ2-5, the full variable domain is SAVISQKPSRDICQRGTSLTIQCQVDSQVTMMFWYRQQPGQSLTLIATANQGSEATYESGFVIDKFPISRPNLTFSTLTVSNMSPEDSSIYLCSALARFQETQYFGPGTRLLVL.

In its sample, this clone was seen a few times. The rearrangement uses TRBV11-3 and TRBJ1-1; 8 bases map to TRBD1. Germline-derived CDR1 and CDR2 are SGHNT and YENEEA. The length of the CDR3 is 14 residues. V was pared by 1 base and J by 4 bases, with 2 bases of the junction left unmatched. The chain's CDR3 is CASSLVQGATEAFF. Here the CDR3 DNA reads TGTGCCAGCAGCTTAGTCCAGGGGGCCACTGAAGCTTTCTTT.

The chain's CDR3 is CASSLGTGDNQPQHF. CDR3 coding DNA: TGTGCCAGCAGCTTGGGGACAGGGGACAATCAGCCCCAGCATTTT. The V gene is TRBV7-6, the J gene TRBJ1-5; 10 positions match TRBD1. After removal of 3 bases from V and 3 bases from J, the junction contained 2 bases not matched to a gene. This CDR3 comprises 15 residues. Germline V CDR1 and CDR2: SGHVS, FNYEAQ.